This T cell receptor beta chain came from a study of OX40 agonist ivuxolimab in advanced cancers. Blood draws occurred at baseline, cycle 4 day 1, and cycle 7 day 1. Study-level results: Among T cells, CD8+ cells averaged more expanded clones than CD4+ cells. Blood T cells, both CD4+ and CD8+, expanded clonally by week 6 at 0.1 to 3.0 mg/kg. Nonresponders included some who also had low normalized T-cell clonal expansion.

Sequencing was performed with immunoSEQ multiplex PCR; in TCRdb, only in-frame clones are kept and a portion is missing. The sample shows about 79,000 clones, 88% of them seen only once. Concerning this clone itself: Its antigen is unidentified.

The CDR3 is made up of 13 amino acids. Trimming stripped 7 bases from V and 2 bases from J, with 9 bases between. Germline V gene lookup returns CDR1 GTSNPN and CDR2 SVGIG (reference sequence). The sequence was collected from an adult with an advanced solid tumor such as melanoma, head and neck, liver or kidney cancer. J is TRBJ1-6 and V is TRBV30; D may be TRBD1 (6 bases). This sample comprised CD4+ or CD8+ T cells sorted from blood, obtained in a trial of the OX40 agonist ivuxolimab. CDR3: CASNRAYNSPLHF. The CDR3 DNA is TGTGCCTCAAACAGGGCCTATAATTCACCCCTCCACTTT.